Below, 10 T cell receptor beta chains from the same sample are listed, as sequenced in a study of tissue T cells after allogeneic stem cell transplantation. Assay used: immunoSEQ multiplex PCR; TCRdb lists only in-frame clones, some missing. In the table there are about 9,000 clones, 35% to 40% of which are singletons. The time point is: mouse harvest day 14 after allogeneic transplant. Each mouse received 10^7 T-cell-depleted marrow cells plus 10^6 splenic CD5+ T cells by tail vein. The sample taken for sequencing was skin. The receptors were gathered from a female BALB/c mouse given C57BL/6 T cells with graft-versus-host disease after an allogeneic hematopoietic cell transplant.

Within the sample, this clone is medium-sized. Gene names refer to mouse genes. The DNA read from the CDR3 is TGTGCCAGCGGGACTGGGGGCTATGAACAGTAC. Its protein is CASGTGGYEQY. The full CDR3 protein reads CASGTGGYEQYF. V gene TRBV13-3 combines with J gene TRBJ2-7; 11 positions agree with TRBD2. The CDR3 goes on 1 residue after the read ends, and that part is filled in from the germline J gene. This CDR3 spans 12 amino acids. Germline loops: CDR1 NNHDY, CDR2 SYVADS. J lost 3 bases, V lost 7 bases, and 0 bases had no gene match.

On this clone itself: Gene and germline names: mouse. The read stops 1 residue short of the end of the CDR3; the missing end is completed from the germline J gene. The chain employs TRBV19 and TRBJ1-4; 10 bases fit TRBD1. The CDR3 is made up of 16 amino acids. V shed 5 bases, J shed 4 bases, and the junction held 8 bases outside the gene matches. The germline V gene has CDR1 FNHDT and CDR2 SITEND (reference sequence). CDR3 DNA (partial): TGTGCCAGCAGGCGCCCGGGACAGGGGTTCAACGAAAGATTATTT. Translation: CASRRPGQGFNERLF. The CDR3 reads in full as CASRRPGQGFNERLFF.

This clone came up a few times. Genes here carry mouse names. The read falls 1 residue short of the CDR3 end, and the missing part is taken from the germline J gene. The chain recombines TRBV3 with TRBJ2-7, with TRBD2 as a possible D gene (7 bases). CDR1 and CDR2 (germline): SNHLY, FYNGKV (reference sequence). The CDR3 length is 14 residues. The V gene lost 0 bases and the J gene lost 2 bases, with 8 bases spanning the gap. Incomplete CDR3 DNA: TGTGCCAGCAGCTTAGCTGGGGGGCCCTATGAACAGTAC. It specifies CASSLAGGPYEQY. The entire CDR3 is CASSLAGGPYEQYF.

As concerns this clone: Germline and genes: mouse. The sequenced fragment ends 1 residue before the CDR3 boundary, so the rest is inferred from the germline J gene. This same CDR3 is encoded by further DNA sequences in the sample. The chain links TRBV26 to TRBJ1-1; D possibly corresponds to TRBD1 (5 bases). Per the germline V gene, CDR1 is KGHPV and CDR2 is FQNQEV (reference sequence). Trimming took off 2 bases at V and 4 bases at J, with 8 bases between the two ends. The CDR3 extends over 13 amino acids. The covered CDR3 bases are TGTGCCAGCAGTCTGGGGGCAGGCACAGAAGTCTTC. It is translated as CASSLGAGTEVF. From start to end, the CDR3 is CASSLGAGTEVFF.

Comment on this clone: The gene names here belong to mouse. The CDR3 end falls 1 residue outside the read, so it is completed with the germline J gene. The V gene is TRBV1, the J gene TRBJ2-4; 7 nucleotides line up with TRBD1. The germline gives CDR1 NSQYPW, CDR2 LRSPGD (reference sequence). This CDR3 is 14 amino acids long. Trimming at V came to 3 bases and at J to 2 bases, leaving 2 bases not matched to a gene. The CDR3 sequence is CTCSADRDQNTLYF. The sequenced part of the CDR3 DNA is TGCACCTGCAGTGCTGACAGGGATCAAAACACCTTGTAC.

Relative to its sample, this clone is medium-sized. The gene names given are mouse names. The read stops 1 residue short of the end of the CDR3; the missing end is completed from the germline J gene. V and J are TRBV12-1 and TRBJ2-2, with TRBD2 matching over 12 bases. CDR1 SGHSN and CDR2 HYEKVE come from the germline V gene. The CDR3 sequence is 17 residues long. The ends lost 4 bases at V and 3 bases at J; junction bases unmatched: 8. The CDR3 DNA, read in part, is TGTGCCAGCTCGCCGACTGGGGGGGCGCGGGACACCGGGCAGCTCTAC. This gives the protein CASSPTGGARDTGQLY. The complete CDR3 protein is CASSPTGGARDTGQLYF.

This clone was seen only a few times. Mouse germline and gene names are used. Read sequence stops 1 residue before the CDR3 end, and the germline J gene provides the missing end. This chain joins TRBV26 and TRBJ1-5; weak D call: TRBD1 (5 bases). V lost 2 bases and J 6 bases, leaving 11 bases between the germline ends. CDR1 is KGHPV and CDR2 is FQNQEV in the germline V gene (reference sequence). The CDR3 covers 14 residues. The CDR3 spells CASSLRQGGQAPLF. The DNA read from the CDR3 is TGTGCCAGCAGTCTGCGGCAGGGAGGCCAGGCTCCGCTT.

This clone was counted only a few times. The genes and germline here are from mouse. The CDR3 is cut off 1 residue early in the read; its end comes from the germline J gene. This chain joins TRBV3 and TRBJ2-7, with 8 bases that match TRBD2. Per germline, CDR1 SNHLY and CDR2 FYNGKV (reference sequence). This CDR3 comprises 14 residues. Losses at the gene ends were 2 bases for V and 3 bases for J; bases not matched to a gene: 3. This chain's CDR3 is CASSLSGGFYEQYF. The part of the CDR3 DNA that was read is TGTGCCAGCAGCTTATCTGGGGGGTTCTATGAACAGTAC. Full variable domain (missing parts from reference TRBV3 and TRBJ2-7): GPKVLQIPSHQIIDMGQMVTLNCDPVSNHLYFYWYKQILGQQMEFLVNFYNGKVMEKSKLFKDQFSVERPDGSYFTLKIQPTALEDSAVYFCASSLSGGFYEQYFGPGTRLTVL.

To note about this clone: The genes are named according to mouse. The CDR3 extends 1 residue past the end of the read, so its final part is completed from the germline J gene. V is TRBV2 and J is TRBJ2-7; D is ambiguous. The CDR3 has 12 amino acids. Germline V lookup: CDR1 LGHNA, CDR2 YSYQKL. Trimming took off 1 base at V and 4 bases at J, with 5 bases between the two ends. The part of the CDR3 DNA that was read is TGTGCCAGCAGCCAAGTCAAGTATGAACAGTAC. Translating it yields CASSQVKYEQY. The whole CDR3 reads CASSQVKYEQYF.

This clone counts as medium-sized. Genes and germline come from the mouse. The CDR3 is cut off 1 residue early in the read; its end comes from the germline J gene. Other nucleotide sequences in the sample specify the same CDR3. The J gene is TRBJ1-2, the V gene TRBV1, with 8 positions matching TRBD1. Looked up from germline, CDR1 is NSQYPW and CDR2 is LRSPGD (reference sequence). The CDR3 runs 16 residues. The ends lost 3 bases at V and 0 bases at J; junction bases unmatched: 6. The CDR3 region is CTCSARDRGANSDYTF. Incomplete CDR3 DNA: TGCACCTGCAGTGCTCGAGACAGGGGTGCAAACTCCGACTACACC.